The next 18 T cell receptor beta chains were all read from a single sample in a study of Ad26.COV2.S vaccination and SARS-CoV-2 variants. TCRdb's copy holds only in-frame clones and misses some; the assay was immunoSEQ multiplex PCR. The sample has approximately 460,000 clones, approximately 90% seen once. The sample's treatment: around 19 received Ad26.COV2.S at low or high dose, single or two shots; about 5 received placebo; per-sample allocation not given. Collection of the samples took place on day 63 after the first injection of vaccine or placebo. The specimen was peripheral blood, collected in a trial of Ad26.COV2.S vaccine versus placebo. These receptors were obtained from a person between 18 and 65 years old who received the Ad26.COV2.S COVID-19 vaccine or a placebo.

The CDR3 loop reads CASSQLYGPGELFF. CDR3 coding DNA: TGTGCCAGCAGCCAATTGTACGGGCCCGGGGAGCTGTTTTTT. This chain connects TRBV14 to TRBJ2-2; the D is unclear. Trimming removed 2 bases from V and 6 bases from J, with 10 bases in between. This CDR3 spans 14 amino acids. Looked up from germline, CDR1 is SGHDN and CDR2 is FVKESK.

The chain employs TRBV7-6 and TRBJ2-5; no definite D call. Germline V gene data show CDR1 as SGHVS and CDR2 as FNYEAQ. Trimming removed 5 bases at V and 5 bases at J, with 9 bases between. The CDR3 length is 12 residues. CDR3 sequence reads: CASSPIDETQYF. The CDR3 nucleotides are TGTGCCAGCAGCCCGATCGACGAGACCCAGTACTTC.

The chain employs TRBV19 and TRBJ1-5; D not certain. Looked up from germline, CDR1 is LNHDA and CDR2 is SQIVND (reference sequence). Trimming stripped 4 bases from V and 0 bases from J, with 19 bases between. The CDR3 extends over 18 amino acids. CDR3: CASSRGAPRSYSNQPQHF. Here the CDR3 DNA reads TGTGCCAGTAGTAGGGGTGCCCCCAGATCTTATAGCAATCAGCCCCAGCATTTT.

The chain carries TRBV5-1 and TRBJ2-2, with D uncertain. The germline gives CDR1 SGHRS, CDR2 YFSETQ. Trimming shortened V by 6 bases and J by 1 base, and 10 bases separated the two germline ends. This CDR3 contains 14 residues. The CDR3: CASMVSKNTGELFF. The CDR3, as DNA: TGCGCCAGCATGGTGTCTAAGAACACCGGGGAGCTGTTTTTT.

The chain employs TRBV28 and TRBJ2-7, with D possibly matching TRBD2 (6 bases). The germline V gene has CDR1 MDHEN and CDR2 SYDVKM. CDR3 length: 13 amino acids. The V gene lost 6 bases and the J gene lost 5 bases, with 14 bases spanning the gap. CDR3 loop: CASRPTGVNEQYF. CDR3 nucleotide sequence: TGTGCCAGCAGACCTACGGGAGTGAACGAGCAGTACTTC.

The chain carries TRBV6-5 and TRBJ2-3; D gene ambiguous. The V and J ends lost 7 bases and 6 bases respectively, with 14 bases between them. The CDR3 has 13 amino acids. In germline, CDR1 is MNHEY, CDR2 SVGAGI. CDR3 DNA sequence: TGTGCCAGCAAGGTCTTTCTGGCGGATACGCAGTATTTT. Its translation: CASKVFLADTQYF.

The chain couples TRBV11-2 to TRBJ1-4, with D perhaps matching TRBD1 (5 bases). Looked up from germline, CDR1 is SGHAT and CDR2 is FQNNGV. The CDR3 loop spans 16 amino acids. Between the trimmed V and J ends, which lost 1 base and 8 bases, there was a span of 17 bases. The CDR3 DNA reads TGTGCCAGCAGCTTAGGAACAGGCGCCATCGGGGAAAAACTGTTTTTT. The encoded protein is CASSLGTGAIGEKLFF. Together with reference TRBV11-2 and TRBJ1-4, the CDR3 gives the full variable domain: EAGVAQSPRYKIIEKRQSVAFWCNPISGHATLYWYQQILGQGPKLLIQFQNNGVVDDSQLPKDRFSAERLKGVDSTLKIQPAKLEDSAVYLCASSLGTGAIGEKLFFGSGTQLSVL.

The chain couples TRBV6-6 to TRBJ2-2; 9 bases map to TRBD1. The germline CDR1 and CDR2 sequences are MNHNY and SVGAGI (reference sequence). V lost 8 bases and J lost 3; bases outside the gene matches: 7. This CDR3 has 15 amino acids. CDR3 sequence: CASFPRTGDTGELFF. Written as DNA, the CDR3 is TGTGCCAGCTTTCCCCGGACAGGGGACACCGGGGAGCTGTTTTTT.

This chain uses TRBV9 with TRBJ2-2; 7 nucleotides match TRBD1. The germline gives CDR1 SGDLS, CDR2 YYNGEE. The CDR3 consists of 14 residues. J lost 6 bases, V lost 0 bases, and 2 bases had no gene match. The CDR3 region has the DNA TGTGCCAGCAGCGTAGAGGGGGCGCCCGGGGAGCTGTTTTTT. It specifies CASSVEGAPGELFF.

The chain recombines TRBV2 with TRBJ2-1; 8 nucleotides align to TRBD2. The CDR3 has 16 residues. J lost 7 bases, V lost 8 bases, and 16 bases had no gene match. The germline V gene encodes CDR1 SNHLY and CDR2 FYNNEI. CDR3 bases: TGTGCCAGCCTTCGGACCGGGACTAGTGTATCAAATGAGCAGTTCTTC. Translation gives CASLRTGTSVSNEQFF.

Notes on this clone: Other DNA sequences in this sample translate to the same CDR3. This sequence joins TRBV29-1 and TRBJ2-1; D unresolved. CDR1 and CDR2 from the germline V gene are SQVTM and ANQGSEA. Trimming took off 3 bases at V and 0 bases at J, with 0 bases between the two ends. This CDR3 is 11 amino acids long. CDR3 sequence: CSVDSYNEQFF. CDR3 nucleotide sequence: TGCAGCGTTGACTCCTACAATGAGCAGTTCTTC.

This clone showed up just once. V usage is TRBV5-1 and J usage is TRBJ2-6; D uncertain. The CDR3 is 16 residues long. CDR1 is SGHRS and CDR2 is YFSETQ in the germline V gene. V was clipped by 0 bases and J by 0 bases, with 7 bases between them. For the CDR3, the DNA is TGCGCCAGCAGCTTGGGGCAGCTCTCTGGGGCCAACGTCCTGACTTTC. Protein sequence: CASSLGQLSGANVLTF.

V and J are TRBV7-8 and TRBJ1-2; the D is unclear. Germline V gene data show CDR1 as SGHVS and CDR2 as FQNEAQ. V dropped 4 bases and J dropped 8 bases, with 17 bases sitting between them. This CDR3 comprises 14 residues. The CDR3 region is CASSSTLELGGYTF. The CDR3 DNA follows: TGTGCCAGCAGCTCCACTCTAGAGCTGGGGGGCTACACCTTC.

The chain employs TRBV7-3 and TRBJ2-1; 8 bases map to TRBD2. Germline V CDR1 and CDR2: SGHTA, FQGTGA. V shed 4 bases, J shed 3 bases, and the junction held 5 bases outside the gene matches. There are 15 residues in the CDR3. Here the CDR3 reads CASSSGLALYNEQFF. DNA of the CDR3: TGTGCCAGCAGCTCTGGACTAGCTCTCTACAATGAGCAGTTCTTC.

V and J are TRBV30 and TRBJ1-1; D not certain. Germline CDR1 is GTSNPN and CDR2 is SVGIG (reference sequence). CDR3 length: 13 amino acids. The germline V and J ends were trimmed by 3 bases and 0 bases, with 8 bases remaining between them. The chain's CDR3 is CAWRYTLNTEAFF. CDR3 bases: TGTGCCTGGAGGTATACGCTGAACACTGAAGCTTTCTTT.

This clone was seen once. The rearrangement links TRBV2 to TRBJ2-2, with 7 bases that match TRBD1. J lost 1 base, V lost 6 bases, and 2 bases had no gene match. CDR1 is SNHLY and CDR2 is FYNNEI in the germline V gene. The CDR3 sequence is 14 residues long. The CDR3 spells CASRRQGNTGELFF. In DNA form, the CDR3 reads TGTGCCAGCAGGAGACAGGGGAACACCGGGGAGCTGTTTTTT.

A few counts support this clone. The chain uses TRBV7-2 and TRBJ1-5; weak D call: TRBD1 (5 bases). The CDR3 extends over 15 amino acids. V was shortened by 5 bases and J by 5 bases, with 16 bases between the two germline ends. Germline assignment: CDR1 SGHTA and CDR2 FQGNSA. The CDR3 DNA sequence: TGTGCCAGCAGCCAACCCGGACAATGGGATCAGCCCCAGCATTTT. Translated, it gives CASSQPGQWDQPQHF.

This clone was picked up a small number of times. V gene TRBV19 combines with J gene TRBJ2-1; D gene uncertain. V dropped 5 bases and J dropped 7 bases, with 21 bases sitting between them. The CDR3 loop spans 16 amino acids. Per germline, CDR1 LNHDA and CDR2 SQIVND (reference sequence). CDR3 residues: CASSFPSGGSRNEQFF. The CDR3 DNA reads TGTGCCAGTAGTTTCCCCTCCGGCGGTTCCAGGAATGAGCAGTTCTTC.